This T cell receptor beta chain was captured by sequencing in a study of vaccination and CD4 T cells after COVID-19. Overall study: After nasal swab PCR-confirmed SARS-CoV-2, fewer than ten convalescents had mild disease and one severe.

This clonotype was seen only a few times. Its antigen is still unknown. Broader study findings: It was found that, in convalescent patients, 304 of 307 vaccine-specific clones were spike mono-reactive.

The length of the CDR3 is 15 residues. Trimming stripped 1 base from V and 6 bases from J, with 15 bases between. Germline-derived CDR1 and CDR2 are LGHNA and YNFKEQ. Sequence data for DNA of cultured CD4+ T cells were generated by the Oncomine TCR Beta short-read assay. From cultured CD4+ T cells, genomic DNA was extracted. From the PCR reads, TCRdb called clonotypes with MiXCR, one entry per CDR3 protein. The sample includes approximately 12,000 distinct CDR3 sequences, about 37% of them seen just once. Noted treatment: approximately 10-day PBMC culture with coronavirus spike peptide pools or control peptides (ViraFEST assay). A negative selection step was used to isolate CD4+ T cells once culture had run for approximately 10 days.

The rearrangement links TRBV4-2 to TRBJ1-2; D not resolved. The sequence came from a human donor with COVID-19. Material for sequencing was cultured CD4+ T cells from blood. In nucleotides, the CDR3 is TGTGCCAGCAGCCAAGGAGCGGTGCAGTCACATGGCTACACCTTC. Its protein product is CASSQGAVQSHGYTF.